The 20 T cell receptor beta chains listed next were all sequenced from one sample in a study of blood T cell repertoires in COVID-19. The table came from immunoSEQ multiplex PCR; TCRdb's copy has only in-frame clones and leaves some out. The sample consists of approximately 100,000 clones, 65% to 90% of them appearing once. The sample taken for sequencing was PBMCs or T cells enriched from blood (not recorded which). The source of these receptors is a woman in her fifties or sixties who had recovered from COVID-19.

The J gene is TRBJ2-7, the V gene TRBV6-5, with 7 positions matching TRBD1. This CDR3 region has 14 residues. Germline V gene lookup returns CDR1 MNHEY and CDR2 SVGAGI. Unmatched junction bases numbered 8, after V lost 7 bases and J lost 2 bases. CDR3 nucleotide sequence: TGTGCCAGCACCCCACAGGGGTTCGCCTACGAGCAGTACTTC. Encoded protein: CASTPQGFAYEQYF.

The V gene is TRBV6-6, the J gene TRBJ2-7; 9 positions match TRBD1. Per germline, CDR1 MNHNY and CDR2 SVGAGI (reference sequence). The length of the CDR3 is 19 residues. V lost 5 bases and J lost 3; bases outside the gene matches: 20. The DNA of the CDR3 is TGTGCCAGCAGTCCCCGCGGGTGGACAGGGGAAGTCTCTGGCTACGAGCAGTACTTC. It encodes CASSPRGWTGEVSGYEQYF.

The rearrangement joins TRBV5-1 to TRBJ2-3; unclear D gene. CDR1 and CDR2 (germline): SGHRS, YFSETQ. This CDR3 contains 13 residues. V was shortened by 2 bases and J by 4 bases, with 8 bases between the two germline ends. CDR3: CASSFNSADTQYF. As DNA, the CDR3 is TGCGCCAGCAGCTTCAATTCGGCAGATACGCAGTATTTT.

V usage is TRBV28 and J usage is TRBJ2-5; 12 positions agree with TRBD2. The ends lost 3 bases at V and 4 bases at J; junction bases unmatched: 3. The CDR3 spans 15 residues. Germline V lookup: CDR1 MDHEN, CDR2 SYDVKM. The CDR3 reads CASSFRLAGAETQYF. The CDR3 DNA reads TGTGCCAGCAGTTTTCGACTAGCGGGAGCAGAGACCCAGTACTTC.

This clone has only one observation. The chain joins TRBV5-6 to TRBJ1-2; 9 bases agree with TRBD1. The CDR3 is made up of 15 amino acids. Germline values: CDR1 SGHDT, CDR2 YYEEEE. Trimming at V came to 4 bases and at J to 4 bases, leaving 8 bases not matched to a gene. DNA for the CDR3: TGTGCCAGCAGCCTCGGGACAGGGCCTTTCTATGGCTACACCTTC. Its protein is CASSLGTGPFYGYTF.

The chain uses TRBV5-1 and TRBJ1-4; TRBD1 aligns across 7 bases. V was pared by 5 bases and J by 0 bases, with 4 bases of the junction left unmatched. CDR1 SGHRS and CDR2 YFSETQ come from the germline V gene. The CDR3 has 15 amino acids. The CDR3 region is CASRTGVATNEKLFF. The CDR3 region has the DNA TGCGCCAGCAGAACAGGGGTTGCAACTAATGAAAAACTGTTTTTT.

The J gene is TRBJ2-1, the V gene TRBV5-1, with 8 bases identical to TRBD2. With V trimmed by 0 bases and J by 9 bases, 11 bases remained unmatched. The germline V gene encodes CDR1 SGHRS and CDR2 YFSETQ. The CDR3 runs 16 residues. CDR3 amino acids: CASSLVSGRPLIEQFF. As DNA, the CDR3 is TGCGCCAGCAGCTTGGTGAGCGGGAGACCTTTGATTGAGCAGTTCTTC. The full variable domain, its missing parts supplied by reference TRBV5-1 and TRBJ2-1, is KAGVTQTPRYLIKTRGQQVTLSCSPISGHRSVSWYQQTPGQGLQFLFEYFSETQRNKGNFPGRFSGRQFSNSRSEMNVSTLELGDSALYLCASSLVSGRPLIEQFFGPGTRLTVL.

V usage is TRBV7-2 and J usage is TRBJ1-3; D gene unclear. The CDR3 has 14 amino acids. Germline V gene data show CDR1 as SGHTA and CDR2 as FQGNSA. Trimming cost V 5 bases and J 6 bases, with 14 bases left between them. As DNA, the CDR3 is TGTGCCAGCAGCCCTACCGCCACCGAAAACACCATATATTTT. Translating gives CASSPTATENTIYF.

This clone occurred once. The chain's CDR3 is CASSPPGGAGGNTIYF. Written as DNA, the CDR3 is TGTGCCAGTAGCCCACCAGGGGGCGCAGGAGGAAACACCATATATTTT. This chain joins TRBV19 and TRBJ1-3; TRBD1 matches at 8 bases. Germline V CDR1 and CDR2: LNHDA, SQIVND (reference sequence). The V gene end was trimmed by 6 bases and the J gene end by 4 bases; junction bases not matched to a gene: 11. CDR3 size: 16 residues.

V is TRBV5-1 and J is TRBJ1-4; possibly TRBD1 for D (6 bases). The CDR3 runs to 16 residues. Germline V gene data show CDR1 as SGHRS and CDR2 as YFSETQ. Trimming shortened V by 4 bases and J by 6 bases, and 19 bases separated the two germline ends. The CDR3 nucleotides read TGCGCCAGCAGCGAGACCCCGGGACCAGGGGATGAAAAACTGTTTTTT. Protein product: CASSETPGPGDEKLFF.

In its sample, this clone was seen once. The chain combines TRBV2 with TRBJ2-1, with D perhaps TRBD2 (6 bases). Trimming took off 7 bases at V and 4 bases at J, with 11 bases between the two ends. Germline V gene sequence: CDR1 SNHLY, CDR2 FYNNEI. There are 13 residues in the CDR3. The CDR3 region has the DNA TGTGCCAGCAAGCCTAGCGTATACAATGAGCAGTTCTTC. Residues: CASKPSVYNEQFF.

The chain carries TRBV10-2 and TRBJ1-3, with D uncertain. The CDR3 is made up of 17 amino acids. Germline V gene lookup returns CDR1 WSHSY and CDR2 SAAADI. The V and J ends lost 0 bases and 0 bases respectively, with 12 bases between them. CDR3 residues: CASSESYSRNSGNTIYF. DNA for the CDR3: TGCGCCAGCAGTGAGTCGTATTCCAGAAACTCTGGAAACACCATATATTTT.

The V call is TRBV28, the J call TRBJ1-1, with D tentatively TRBD1 (5 bases). The CDR3 sequence is 16 residues long. CDR1 and CDR2 (germline): MDHEN, SYDVKM. V was cut by 6 bases and J by 3 bases, with 20 bases left in between. CDR3 protein: CASSEGALPTDTEAFF. The CDR3 DNA is TGTGCCAGCAGCGAAGGGGCGTTACCGACGGACACTGAAGCTTTCTTT.

The chain has TRBV27 and TRBJ2-7, with D possibly TRBD1 on 6 matching bases. Trimming removed 3 bases at V and 4 bases at J, with 10 bases between. The CDR3 has 13 residues. The germline gives CDR1 MNHEY, CDR2 SMNVEV (reference sequence). CDR3 loop: CASSFLTGYEQYF. The CDR3 coding sequence is TGTGCCAGCAGTTTCCTCACAGGGTACGAGCAGTACTTC.

The chain combines TRBV5-5 with TRBJ1-1; 11 bases map to TRBD1. Germline V gene lookup returns CDR1 SGHKS and CDR2 YYEKEE (reference sequence). V was clipped by 4 bases and J by 0 bases; unmatched bases: 8. The CDR3 consists of 17 residues. In DNA form, the CDR3 reads TGTGCCAGCAGCAGAGCGGGACAGGGGGTATTGAACACTGAAGCTTTCTTT. It encodes CASSRAGQGVLNTEAFF.

The chain couples TRBV5-1 to TRBJ1-3; 9 nucleotides align to TRBD1. The J segment lost 7 bases and the V segment lost 3 bases, leaving 2 bases of the junction unmatched. CDR3 length: 13 amino acids. Looked up from germline, CDR1 is SGHRS and CDR2 is YFSETQ. The chain's CDR3 is CASSSQGANTIYF. CDR3 DNA sequence: TGCGCCAGCAGCTCACAGGGGGCGAACACCATATATTTT.

This clone was detected only a few times. The CDR3 reads CAISLDRVVGGYTF. DNA for the CDR3: TGTGCCATCAGTTTGGACAGGGTGGTTGGTGGCTACACCTTC. The V and J genes are TRBV10-3 and TRBJ1-2; TRBD1 aligns across 8 bases. Germline V gives CDR1 ENHRY, CDR2 SYGVKD. The CDR3 has 14 amino acids. V gave up 5 bases and J gave up 7 bases; unmatched junction bases: 9.

The chain's CDR3 is CASSARGGVTDTQYF. DNA of the CDR3: TGTGCCAGCAGCGCGAGGGGGGGTGTCACAGATACGCAGTATTTT. The rearrangement uses TRBV7-8 and TRBJ2-3, with D possibly matching TRBD2 (7 bases). V lost 5 bases, J lost 2 bases, and 14 bases lay in between. In germline, CDR1 is SGHVS, CDR2 FQNEAQ. The CDR3 spans 15 residues.

This rearrangement joins TRBV2 to TRBJ2-7, with D possibly being TRBD1 (5 bases). V was cut by 6 bases and J by 7 bases, with 16 bases left in between. The CDR3 length is 13 residues. Germline-derived CDR1 and CDR2 are SNHLY and FYNNEI. CDR3 in amino acids: CASSARSRDEQYF. CDR3 sequence (DNA): TGTGCCAGCAGCGCCCGGTCCAGGGATGAGCAGTACTTC.

V usage is TRBV2 and J usage is TRBJ2-2; D not resolved. V gave up 4 bases and J gave up 3 bases, with 3 bases separating them. Germline values: CDR1 SNHLY, CDR2 FYNNEI. This CDR3 comprises 12 residues. CDR3 in DNA: TGTGCCAGCAGTGCTGACACCGGGGAGCTGTTTTTT. Amino acids: CASSADTGELFF.